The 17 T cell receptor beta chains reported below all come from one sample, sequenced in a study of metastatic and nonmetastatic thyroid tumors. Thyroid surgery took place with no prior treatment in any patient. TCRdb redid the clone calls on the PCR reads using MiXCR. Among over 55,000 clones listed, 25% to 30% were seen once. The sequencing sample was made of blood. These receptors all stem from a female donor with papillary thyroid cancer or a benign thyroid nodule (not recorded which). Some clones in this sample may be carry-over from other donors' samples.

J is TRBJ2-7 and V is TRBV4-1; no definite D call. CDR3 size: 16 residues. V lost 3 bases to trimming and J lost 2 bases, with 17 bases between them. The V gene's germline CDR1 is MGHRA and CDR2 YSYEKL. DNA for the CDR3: TGCGCCAGCAGCCATGCCCGCGCCGACGGACCCTACGAGCAGTACTTC. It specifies CASSHARADGPYEQYF.

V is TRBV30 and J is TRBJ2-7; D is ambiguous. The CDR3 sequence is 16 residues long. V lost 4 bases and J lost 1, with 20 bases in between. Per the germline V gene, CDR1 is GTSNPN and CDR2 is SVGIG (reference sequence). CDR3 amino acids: CAWNYGTFGRSYEQYF. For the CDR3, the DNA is TGTGCCTGGAATTATGGTACCTTCGGGCGGTCCTACGAGCAGTACTTC.

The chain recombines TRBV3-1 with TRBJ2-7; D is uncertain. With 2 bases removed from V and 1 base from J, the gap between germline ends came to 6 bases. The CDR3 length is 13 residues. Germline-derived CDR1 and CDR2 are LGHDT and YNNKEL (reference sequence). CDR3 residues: CASSQPSSYEQYF. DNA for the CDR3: TGTGCCAGCAGCCAACCCTCTTCCTACGAGCAGTACTTC.

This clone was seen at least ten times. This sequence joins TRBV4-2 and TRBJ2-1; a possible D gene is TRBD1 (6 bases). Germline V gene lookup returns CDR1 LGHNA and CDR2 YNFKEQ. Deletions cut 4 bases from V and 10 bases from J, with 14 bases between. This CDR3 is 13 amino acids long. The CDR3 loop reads CASSLETGGEQFF. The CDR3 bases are TGTGCCAGCAGCCTCGAGACAGGCGGGGAGCAGTTCTTC.

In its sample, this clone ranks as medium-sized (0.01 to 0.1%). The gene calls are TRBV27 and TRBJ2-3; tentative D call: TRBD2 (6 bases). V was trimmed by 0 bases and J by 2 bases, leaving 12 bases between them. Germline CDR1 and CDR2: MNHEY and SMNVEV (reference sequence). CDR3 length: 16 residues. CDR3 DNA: TGTGCCAGCAGTTTATCAGAGGCTAGCGACACAGATACGCAGTATTTT. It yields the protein CASSLSEASDTDTQYF.

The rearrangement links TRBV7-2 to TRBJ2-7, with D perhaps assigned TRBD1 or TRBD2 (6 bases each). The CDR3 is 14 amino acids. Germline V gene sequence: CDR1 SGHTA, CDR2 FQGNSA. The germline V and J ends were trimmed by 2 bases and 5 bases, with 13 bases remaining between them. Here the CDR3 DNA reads TGTGCCAGCAGCTTAAGATGGGGGGCTGACGAGCAGTACTTC. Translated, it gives CASSLRWGADEQYF.

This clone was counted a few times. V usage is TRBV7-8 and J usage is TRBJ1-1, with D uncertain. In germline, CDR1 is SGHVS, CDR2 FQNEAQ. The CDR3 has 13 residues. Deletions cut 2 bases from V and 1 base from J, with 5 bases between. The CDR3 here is CASSLLENTEAFF. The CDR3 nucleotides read TGTGCCAGCAGCTTATTAGAGAACACTGAAGCTTTCTTT. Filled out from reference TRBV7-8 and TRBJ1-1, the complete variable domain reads GAGVSQSPRYKVAKRGQDVALRCDPISGHVSLFWYQQALGQGPEFLTYFQNEAQLDKSGLPSDRFFAERPEGSVSTLKIQRTQQEDSAVYLCASSLLENTEAFFGQGTRLTVV.

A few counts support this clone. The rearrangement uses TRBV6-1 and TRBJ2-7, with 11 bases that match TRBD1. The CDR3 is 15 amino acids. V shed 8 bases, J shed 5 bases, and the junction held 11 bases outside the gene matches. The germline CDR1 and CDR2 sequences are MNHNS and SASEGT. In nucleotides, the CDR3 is TGTGCCAGCGTCCCGGCCCGGACAGGGGGCCACGAGCAGTACTTC. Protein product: CASVPARTGGHEQYF.

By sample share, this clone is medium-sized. For the CDR3, the DNA is TGTGCCAGCAGTTACTCCAGCTCCTACAATGAGCAGTTCTTC. Translation gives CASSYSSSYNEQFF. The chain employs TRBV6-2 or TRBV6-3 and TRBJ2-1; D call uncertain. This CDR3 contains 14 residues. Germline lookup yields CDR1 MNHEY and CDR2 SVGEGT. The V end was cut by 0 bases, the J end by 0 bases, with 3 bases between.

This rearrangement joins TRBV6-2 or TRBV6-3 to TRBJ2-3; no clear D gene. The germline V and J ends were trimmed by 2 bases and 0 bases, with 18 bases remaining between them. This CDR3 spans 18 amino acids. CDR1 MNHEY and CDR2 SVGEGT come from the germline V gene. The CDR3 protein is CASSYQWEAPPSTDTQYF. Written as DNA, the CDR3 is TGTGCCAGCAGTTACCAGTGGGAAGCGCCGCCTAGCACAGATACGCAGTATTTT.

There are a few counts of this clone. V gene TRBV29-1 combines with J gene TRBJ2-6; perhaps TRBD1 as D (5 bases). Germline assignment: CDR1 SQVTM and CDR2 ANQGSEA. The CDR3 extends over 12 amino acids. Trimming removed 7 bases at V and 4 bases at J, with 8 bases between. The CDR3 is CSAKGGANVLTF. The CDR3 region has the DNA TGCAGCGCGAAGGGGGGGGCCAACGTCCTGACTTTC.

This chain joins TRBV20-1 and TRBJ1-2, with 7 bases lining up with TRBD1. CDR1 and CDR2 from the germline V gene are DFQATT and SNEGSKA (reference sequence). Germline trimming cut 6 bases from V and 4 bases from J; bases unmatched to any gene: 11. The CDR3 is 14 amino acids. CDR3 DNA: TGCAGTGCCGACAGGGACGGGGGATTCTATGGCTACACCTTC. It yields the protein CSADRDGGFYGYTF.

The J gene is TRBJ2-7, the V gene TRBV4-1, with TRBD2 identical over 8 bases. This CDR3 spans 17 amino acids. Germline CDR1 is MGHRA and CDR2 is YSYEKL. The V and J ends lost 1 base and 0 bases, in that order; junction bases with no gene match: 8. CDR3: CASSQAASGFSSYEQYF. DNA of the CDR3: TGCGCCAGCAGCCAAGCTGCTAGCGGGTTTTCCTCCTACGAGCAGTACTTC.

The CDR3 loop is CASRSGLASYNEQFF. The DNA of the CDR3 is TGTGCCAGCAGGTCCGGACTAGCATCCTACAATGAGCAGTTCTTC. The genes are TRBV27 and TRBJ2-1; 8 nucleotides agree with TRBD2. Unmatched junction bases numbered 5, after V lost 6 bases and J lost 1 base. CDR3 length equals 15 residues. CDR1 is MNHEY and CDR2 is SMNVEV in the germline V gene (reference sequence).

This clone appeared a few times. The CDR3 spells CASSNRGGNYGYTF. CDR3 DNA: TGTGCCAGCAGTAACAGGGGCGGTAACTATGGCTACACCTTC. The chain uses TRBV6-2 or TRBV6-3 and TRBJ1-2, with 7 bases fitting TRBD1. Germline CDR1 MNHEY, CDR2 SVGEGT. V lost 5 bases and J lost 1; bases outside the gene matches: 4. The CDR3 loop spans 14 amino acids.

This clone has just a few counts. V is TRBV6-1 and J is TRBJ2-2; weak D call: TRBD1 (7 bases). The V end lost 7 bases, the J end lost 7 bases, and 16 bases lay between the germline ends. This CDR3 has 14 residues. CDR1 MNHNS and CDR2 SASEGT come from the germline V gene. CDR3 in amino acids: CASTQEGAIGELFF. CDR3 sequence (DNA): TGTGCCAGCACTCAGGAGGGGGCGATCGGGGAGCTGTTTTTT.

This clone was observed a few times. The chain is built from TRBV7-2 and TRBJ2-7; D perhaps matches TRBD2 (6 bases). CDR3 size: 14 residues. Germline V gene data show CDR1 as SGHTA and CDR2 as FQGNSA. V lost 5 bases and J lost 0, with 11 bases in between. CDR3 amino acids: CASSRDSSSYEQYF. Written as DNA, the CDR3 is TGTGCCAGCAGCCGGGACTCAAGCTCCTACGAGCAGTACTTC.